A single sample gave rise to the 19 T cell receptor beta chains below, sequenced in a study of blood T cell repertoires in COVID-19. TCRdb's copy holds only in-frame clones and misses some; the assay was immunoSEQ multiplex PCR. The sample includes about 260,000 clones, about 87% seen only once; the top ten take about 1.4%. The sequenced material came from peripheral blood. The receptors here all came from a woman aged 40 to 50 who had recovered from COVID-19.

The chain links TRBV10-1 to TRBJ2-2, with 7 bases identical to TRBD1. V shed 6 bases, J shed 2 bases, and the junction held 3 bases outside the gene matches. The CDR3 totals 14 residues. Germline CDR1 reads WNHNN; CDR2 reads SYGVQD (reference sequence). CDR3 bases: TGCGCCAGCAGGACAGGGATTAACACCGGGGAGCTGTTTTTT. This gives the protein CASRTGINTGELFF.

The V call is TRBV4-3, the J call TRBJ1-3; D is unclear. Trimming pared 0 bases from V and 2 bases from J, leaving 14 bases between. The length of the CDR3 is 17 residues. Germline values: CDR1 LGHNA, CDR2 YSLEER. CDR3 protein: CASSQDNYLAAGNTIYF. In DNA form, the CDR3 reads TGCGCCAGCAGCCAAGATAATTACCTGGCGGCTGGAAACACCATATATTTT.

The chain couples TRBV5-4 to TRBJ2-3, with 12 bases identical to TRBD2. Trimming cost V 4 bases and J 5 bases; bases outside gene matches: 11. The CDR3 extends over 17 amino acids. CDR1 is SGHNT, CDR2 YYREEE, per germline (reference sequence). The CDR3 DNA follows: TGTGCCAGCAGCCCCCAGACGACTAGCGGGGGAAAAGATACGCAGTATTTT. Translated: CASSPQTTSGGKDTQYF.

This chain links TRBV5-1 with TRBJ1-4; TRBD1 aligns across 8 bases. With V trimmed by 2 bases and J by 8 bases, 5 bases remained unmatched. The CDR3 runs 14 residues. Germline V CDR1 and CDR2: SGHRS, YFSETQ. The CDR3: CASSLTGQGEKLFF. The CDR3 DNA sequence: TGCGCCAGCAGCTTAACCGGACAGGGAGAAAAACTGTTTTTT.

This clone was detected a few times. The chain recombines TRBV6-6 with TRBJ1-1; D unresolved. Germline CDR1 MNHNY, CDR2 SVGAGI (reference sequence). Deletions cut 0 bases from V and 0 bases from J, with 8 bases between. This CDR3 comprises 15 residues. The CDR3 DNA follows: TGTGCCAGCAGTTACTCCCAAACTATGAACACTGAAGCTTTCTTT. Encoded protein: CASSYSQTMNTEAFF.

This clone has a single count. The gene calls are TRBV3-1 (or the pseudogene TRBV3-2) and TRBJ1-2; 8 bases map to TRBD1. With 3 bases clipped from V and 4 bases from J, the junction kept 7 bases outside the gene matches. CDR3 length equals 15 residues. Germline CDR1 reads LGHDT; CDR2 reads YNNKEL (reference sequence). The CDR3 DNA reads TGTGCCAGCAGCCAGGGGGGGACAGGTTCCTATGGCTACACCTTC. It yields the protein CASSQGGTGSYGYTF.

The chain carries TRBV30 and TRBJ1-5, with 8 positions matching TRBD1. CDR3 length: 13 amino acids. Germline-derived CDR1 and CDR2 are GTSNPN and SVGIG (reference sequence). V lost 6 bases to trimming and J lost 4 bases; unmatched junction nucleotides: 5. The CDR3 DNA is TGTGCCTGCCGTGGACAGGGAAATCAGCCCCAGCATTTT. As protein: CACRGQGNQPQHF.

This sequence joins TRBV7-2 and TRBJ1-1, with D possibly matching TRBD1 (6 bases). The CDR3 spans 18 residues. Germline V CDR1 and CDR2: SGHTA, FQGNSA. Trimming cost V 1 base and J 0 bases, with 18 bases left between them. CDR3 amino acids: CASSLDQGTGWVNTEAFF. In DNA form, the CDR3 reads TGTGCCAGCAGCTTAGATCAGGGGACGGGTTGGGTGAACACTGAAGCTTTCTTT.

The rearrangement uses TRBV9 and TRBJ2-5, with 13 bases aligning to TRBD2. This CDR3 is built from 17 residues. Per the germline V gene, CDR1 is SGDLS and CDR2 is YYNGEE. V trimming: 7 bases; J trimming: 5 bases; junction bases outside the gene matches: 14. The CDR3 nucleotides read TGTGCCAGCGCGGAGGGGGGACTAGCGGGGCCATGGGAGACCCAGTACTTC. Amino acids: CASAEGGLAGPWETQYF.

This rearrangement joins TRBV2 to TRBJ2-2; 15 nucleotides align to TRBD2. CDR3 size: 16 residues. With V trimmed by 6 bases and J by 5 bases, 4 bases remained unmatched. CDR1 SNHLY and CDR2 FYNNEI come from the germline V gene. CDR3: CASRQGLAGGTGELFF. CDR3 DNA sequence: TGTGCCAGCAGACAAGGACTAGCGGGGGGGACCGGGGAGCTGTTTTTT.

The CDR3 spells CASSPLLGRVGTEAFF. The CDR3 DNA follows: TGTGCCAGCTCACCACTTCTTGGGAGGGTGGGGACTGAAGCTTTCTTT. The chain recombines TRBV18 with TRBJ1-1; D remains ambiguous. CDR1 KGHSH and CDR2 LQKENI come from the germline V gene. V was pared by 1 base and J by 5 bases, with 17 bases between. This CDR3 is built from 16 residues.

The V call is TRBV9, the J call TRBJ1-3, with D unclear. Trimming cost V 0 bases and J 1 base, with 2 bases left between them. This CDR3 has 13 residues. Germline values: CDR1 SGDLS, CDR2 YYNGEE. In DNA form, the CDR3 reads TGTGCCAGCAGCGTAGCTTCTGGAAACACCATATATTTT. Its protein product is CASSVASGNTIYF.

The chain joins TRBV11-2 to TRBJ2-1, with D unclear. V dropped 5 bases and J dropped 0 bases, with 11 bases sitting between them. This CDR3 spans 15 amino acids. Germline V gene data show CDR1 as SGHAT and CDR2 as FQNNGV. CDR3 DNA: TGTGCCAGCAGCCCCCTTGCGTTCTCCTACAATGAGCAGTTCTTC. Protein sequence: CASSPLAFSYNEQFF.

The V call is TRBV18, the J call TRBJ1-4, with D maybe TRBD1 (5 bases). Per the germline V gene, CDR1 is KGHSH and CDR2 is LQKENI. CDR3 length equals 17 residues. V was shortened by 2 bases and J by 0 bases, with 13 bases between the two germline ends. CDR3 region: CASSPSRSGATNEKLFF. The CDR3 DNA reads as TGTGCCAGCTCACCATCCCGATCGGGGGCAACTAATGAAAAACTGTTTTTT.

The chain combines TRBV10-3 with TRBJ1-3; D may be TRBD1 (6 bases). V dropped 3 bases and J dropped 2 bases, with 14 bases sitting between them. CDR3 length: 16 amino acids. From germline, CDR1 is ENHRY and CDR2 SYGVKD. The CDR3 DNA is TGTGCCATCAGTGACCTGGGGGCGGGAGCTGGAAACACCATATATTTT. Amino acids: CAISDLGAGAGNTIYF.

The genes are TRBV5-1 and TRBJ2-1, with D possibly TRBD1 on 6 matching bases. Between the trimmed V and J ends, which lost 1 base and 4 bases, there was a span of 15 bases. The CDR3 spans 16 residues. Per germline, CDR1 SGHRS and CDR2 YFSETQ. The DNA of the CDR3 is TGCGCCAGCAGCTTGAATACGCCAGGGGCATACAATGAGCAGTTCTTC. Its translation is CASSLNTPGAYNEQFF.

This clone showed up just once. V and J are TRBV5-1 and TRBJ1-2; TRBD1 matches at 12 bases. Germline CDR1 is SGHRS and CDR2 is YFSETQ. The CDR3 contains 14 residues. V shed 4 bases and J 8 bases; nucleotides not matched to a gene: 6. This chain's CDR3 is CASSEGTGGQGYTF. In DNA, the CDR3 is TGCGCCAGCAGCGAGGGGACAGGGGGCCAGGGCTACACCTTC.

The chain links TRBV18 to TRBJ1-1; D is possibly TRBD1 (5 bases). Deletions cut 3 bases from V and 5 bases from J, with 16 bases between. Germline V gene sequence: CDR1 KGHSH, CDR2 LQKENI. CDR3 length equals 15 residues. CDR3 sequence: CASSPWQGGSTEAFF. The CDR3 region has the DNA TGTGCCAGCTCACCCTGGCAGGGCGGGAGTACTGAAGCTTTCTTT.

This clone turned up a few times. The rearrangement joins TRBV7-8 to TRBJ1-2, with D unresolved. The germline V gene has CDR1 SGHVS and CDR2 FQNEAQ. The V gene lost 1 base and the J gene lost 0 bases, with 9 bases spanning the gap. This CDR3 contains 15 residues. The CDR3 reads CASSLEVGANYGYTF. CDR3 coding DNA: TGTGCCAGCAGCTTAGAGGTCGGAGCTAACTATGGCTACACCTTC.